Following are 21 T cell receptor beta chains from one sample sequenced in a study of T cell repertoires in cytomegalovirus infection. MiXCR, applied by TCRdb to the reads, yields one record per CDR3 protein. Among about 260,000 distinct CDR3 sequences listed, roughly 13% were seen once. Sequenced sample: PBMCs. The receptors here all came from a human donor in good health (CMV status not recorded). Some clones in this sample may be carry-over from other donors' samples.

This clonotype was counted once. This could be a read error, since a much larger clone is one nucleotide away. The chain has TRBV7-6 and TRBJ2-5; 8 bases agree with TRBD2. CDR1 and CDR2 from the germline V gene are SGHVS and FNYEAQ. CDR3 size: 16 residues. Written as DNA, the CDR3 is TGTGCTAGCAGCTTATCGCTTAGCGGGGTACAAGAGACCCAGTACTTC. This encodes CASSLSLSGVQETQYF.

This clonotype was seen ten or more times. This chain links TRBV20-1 with TRBJ2-5; D is tentatively TRBD1 or TRBD2 (5 bases each). Germline V CDR1 and CDR2: DFQATT, SNEGSKA (reference sequence). Deletions cut 5 bases from V and 1 base from J, with 14 bases between. The CDR3 is 14 residues long. CDR3 DNA sequence: TGCAGTGCTCGACTTCCGGGACCCCAAGAGACCCAGTACTTC. It encodes CSARLPGPQETQYF.

This clonotype was seen many times. The chain carries TRBV7-2 and TRBJ1-2; TRBD1 might be the D (5 bases). V lost 4 bases to trimming and J lost 3 bases, with 12 bases between them. CDR3 size: 14 residues. In germline, CDR1 is SGHTA, CDR2 FQGNSA. The chain's CDR3 is CASSSTGADYGYTF. The CDR3 DNA reads TGTGCCAGCAGCTCCACCGGGGCCGACTATGGCTACACCTTC. Based on the CDR3 plus reference TRBV7-2 and TRBJ1-2, the full variable domain is GAGVSQSPSNKVTEKGKDVELRCDPISGHTALYWYRQSLGQGLEFLIYFQGNSAPDKSGLPSDRFSAERTGGSVSTLTIQRTQQEDSAVYLCASSSTGADYGYTFGSGTRLTVV.

This clonotype was recorded once. The gene calls are TRBV4-1 and TRBJ1-2; D might be TRBD1 (5 bases). The germline V gene encodes CDR1 MGHRA and CDR2 YSYEKL. Trimming shortened V by 1 base and J by 7 bases, and 22 bases separated the two germline ends. CDR3 length equals 17 residues. CDR3: CASSQVVFGAGNAGYTF. The CDR3 DNA reads TGCGCCAGCAGCCAAGTGGTTTTTGGGGCAGGGAATGCTGGCTACACCTTC.

This clonotype was counted at least ten times. The rearrangement uses TRBV11-2 and TRBJ2-1; D gene unclear. Looked up from germline, CDR1 is SGHAT and CDR2 is FQNNGV. V lost 3 bases, J lost 5 bases, and 17 bases lay in between. The CDR3 is 16 residues long. CDR3 coding DNA: TGTGCCAGCAGCTTCTCTCCTCGCCCCTCTAACAATGAGCAGTTCTTC. Translating it yields CASSFSPRPSNNEQFF.

The chain links TRBV2 to TRBJ1-5; tentative D call: TRBD1 (6 bases). The germline V gene has CDR1 SNHLY and CDR2 FYNNEI. CDR3 length: 13 amino acids. V was trimmed by 4 bases and J by 3 bases, leaving 7 bases between them. The CDR3 loop is CASSGQVNQPQHF. Written as DNA, the CDR3 is TGTGCCAGCAGTGGACAGGTCAATCAGCCCCAGCATTTT.

The chain joins TRBV29-1 to TRBJ1-1; tentatively, D is TRBD1 (5 bases). V was shortened by 3 bases and J by 1 base, with 9 bases between the two germline ends. Germline assignment: CDR1 SQVTM and CDR2 ANQGSEA. The CDR3 has 13 residues. The CDR3 DNA reads TGCAGCGTTGATCGCCAGGGGAACACTGAAGCTTTCTTT. Translating gives CSVDRQGNTEAFF. Full variable domain (rest looked up from reference TRBV29-1 and TRBJ1-1): SAVISQKPSRDICQRGTSLTIQCQVDSQVTMMFWYRQQPGQSLTLIATANQGSEATYESGFVIDKFPISRPNLTFSTLTVSNMSPEDSSIYLCSVDRQGNTEAFFGQGTRLTVV.

This clonotype was picked up many times. The chain combines TRBV25-1 with TRBJ2-1; 14 bases match TRBD2. Trimming cost V 4 bases and J 8 bases; bases outside gene matches: 4. The CDR3 runs 15 residues. Germline CDR1 and CDR2: MGHDK and SYGVNS. In nucleotides, the CDR3 is TGTGCCAGCAGTGTGACTAGCGGGAGGGTGGATGAGCAGTTCTTC. Amino acids: CASSVTSGRVDEQFF.

The chain links TRBV29-1 to TRBJ2-5; D not certain. CDR3 size: 13 residues. Trimming took off 1 base at V and 5 bases at J, with 11 bases between the two ends. CDR1 and CDR2 (germline): SQVTM, ANQGSEA. The CDR3 DNA follows: TGCAGCGTTGAAGTTCTTCAGGAGGAGACCCAGTACTTC. Translated: CSVEVLQEETQYF.

This clonotype was counted at least ten times. The chain carries TRBV7-2 and TRBJ2-1; 11 bases match TRBD2. Germline lookup yields CDR1 SGHTA and CDR2 FQGNSA. Trimming took 3 bases from V and 10 from J; bases not matched to a gene: 5. CDR3 size: 14 residues. The CDR3 DNA follows: TGTGCCAGCAGCTTCAAGACTAGCGGGGTAGAGCAGTTCTTC. Translation: CASSFKTSGVEQFF.

The rearrangement joins TRBV29-1 to TRBJ2-2, with 12 bases aligning to TRBD1. From germline, CDR1 is SQVTM and CDR2 ANQGSEA. The CDR3 contains 17 residues. V shed 2 bases and J 3 bases; nucleotides not matched to a gene: 7. CDR3 coding DNA: TGCAGCGTTGAACTTAGGGACAGGGGGCGGTACACCGGGGAGCTGTTTTTT. Translated, it gives CSVELRDRGRYTGELFF.

This clonotype was counted between two and nine times. The CDR3 loop reads CASSLSGQNQPQHF. CDR3 coding DNA: TGTGCCAGCAGTTTATCGGGTCAGAATCAGCCCCAGCATTTT. The J gene is TRBJ1-5, the V gene TRBV28; D call uncertain. CDR1 is MDHEN and CDR2 is SYDVKM in the germline V gene. V was cut by 1 base and J by 4 bases, with 8 bases left in between. The CDR3 contains 14 residues.

This clonotype showed up just a few times. V gene TRBV12-3 or TRBV12-4 combines with J gene TRBJ2-1; D unresolved. V dropped 5 bases and J dropped 8 bases, with 10 bases sitting between them. The CDR3 runs to 12 residues. In nucleotides, the CDR3 is TGTGCCAGCAGTGTAACCCGGGATGAGCAGTTCTTC. Amino acids: CASSVTRDEQFF.

This clonotype was recorded many times. The chain links TRBV28 to TRBJ1-5; D is undetermined. Trimming left V 6 bases short and J 0 bases short, with 9 bases between. Germline V gene sequence: CDR1 MDHEN, CDR2 SYDVKM. This CDR3 is built from 14 residues. In DNA, the CDR3 is TGTGCCAGCAGATTGTGGGATAGCAATCAGCCCCAGCATTTT. Its protein is CASRLWDSNQPQHF.

The rearrangement links TRBV6-1 to TRBJ2-5, with TRBD1 identical over 10 bases. V trimming: 5 bases; J trimming: 4 bases; junction bases outside the gene matches: 7. From germline, CDR1 is MNHNS and CDR2 SASEGT. CDR3 size: 15 residues. The DNA for the CDR3 is TGTGCCAGCAGTTTCGGGACAGGGGTTCGAGAGACCCAGTACTTC. Its translation is CASSFGTGVRETQYF.

This clonotype was detected many times. V usage is TRBV2 and J usage is TRBJ2-5; a weak D match, TRBD1 (5 bases). Germline-derived CDR1 and CDR2 are SNHLY and FYNNEI. Trimming pared 7 bases from V and 0 bases from J, leaving 6 bases between. There are 12 residues in the CDR3. CDR3: CASKDNQETQYF. The CDR3 DNA reads TGTGCCAGCAAGGACAACCAAGAGACCCAGTACTTC.

This clonotype was counted a few times. The rearrangement uses TRBV19 and TRBJ1-1; D is undetermined. V shed 6 bases and J shed 0 bases, with 11 bases lying between them. The length of the CDR3 is 14 residues. CDR1 is LNHDA, CDR2 SQIVND, per germline (reference sequence). The CDR3 DNA sequence: TGTGCCAGTAGCCGCCAAGGGATGAACACTGAAGCTTTCTTT. It yields the protein CASSRQGMNTEAFF.

The genes are TRBV20-1 and TRBJ1-1, with D possibly being TRBD1 (6 bases). The CDR3 is made up of 12 amino acids. V lost 5 bases to trimming and J lost 4 bases, with 11 bases between them. Per germline, CDR1 DFQATT and CDR2 SNEGSKA (reference sequence). Written as DNA, the CDR3 is TGCAGTGCTTTGGACAGCGGCACTGAAGCTTTCTTT. This encodes CSALDSGTEAFF.

This clonotype was seen at least ten times. The V call is TRBV12-3 or TRBV12-4, the J call TRBJ2-7; a weak D match, TRBD2 (6 bases). V lost 3 bases and J 5 bases, leaving 26 bases between the germline ends. CDR3 size: 18 residues. The CDR3 region has the DNA TGTGCCAGCAGTTTTTTTTCCCTGTTTCGCTCGGGAGTCCACGAGCAGTACTTC. This codes for CASSFFSLFRSGVHEQYF.

The genes are TRBV10-3 and TRBJ1-1; 7 nucleotides agree with TRBD1. Unmatched junction bases numbered 6, after V lost 10 bases and J lost 1 base. The CDR3 runs 13 residues. The V gene's germline CDR1 is ENHRY and CDR2 SYGVKD. The CDR3 bases are TGTGCCACAGGGGGACCCAGGAACACTGAAGCTTTCTTT. This codes for CATGGPRNTEAFF.

The rearrangement uses TRBV29-1 and TRBJ1-2, with a tentative D call TRBD1 (5 bases). Germline V gene lookup returns CDR1 SQVTM and CDR2 ANQGSEA. The CDR3 is made up of 13 amino acids. Between the trimmed V and J ends, which lost 7 bases and 5 bases, there was a span of 17 bases. Here the CDR3 reads CSAKEGNGYGYTF. CDR3 DNA sequence: TGCAGCGCGAAGGAGGGGAATGGGTATGGCTACACCTTC.